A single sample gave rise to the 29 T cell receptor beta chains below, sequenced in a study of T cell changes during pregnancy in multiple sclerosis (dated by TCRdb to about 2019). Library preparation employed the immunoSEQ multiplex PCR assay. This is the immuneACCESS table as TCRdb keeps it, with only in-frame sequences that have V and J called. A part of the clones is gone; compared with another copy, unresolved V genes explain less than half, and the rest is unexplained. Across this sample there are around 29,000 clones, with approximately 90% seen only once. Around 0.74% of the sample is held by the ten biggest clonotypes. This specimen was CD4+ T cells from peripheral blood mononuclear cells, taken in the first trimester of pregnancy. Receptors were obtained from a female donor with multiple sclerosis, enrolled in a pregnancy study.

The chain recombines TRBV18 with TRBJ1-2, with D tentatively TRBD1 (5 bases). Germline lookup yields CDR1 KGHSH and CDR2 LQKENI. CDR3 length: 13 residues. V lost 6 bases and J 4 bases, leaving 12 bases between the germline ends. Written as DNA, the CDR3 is TGTGCCAGCTCGCTAACAGGAAGCTATGGCTACACCTTC. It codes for CASSLTGSYGYTF. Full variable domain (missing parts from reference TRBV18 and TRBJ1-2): NAGVMQNPRHLVRRRGQEARLRCSPMKGHSHVYWYRQLPEEGLKFMVYLQKENIIDESGMPKERFSAEFPKEGPSILRIQQVVRGDSAAYFCASSLTGSYGYTFGSGTRLTVV.

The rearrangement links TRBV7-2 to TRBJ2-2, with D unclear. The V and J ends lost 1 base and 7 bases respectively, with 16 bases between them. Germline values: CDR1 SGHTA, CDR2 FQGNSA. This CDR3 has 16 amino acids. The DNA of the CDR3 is TGTGCCAGCAGCTTAGTGGCAGGTCCCATAGGCGGGGAGCTGTTTTTT. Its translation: CASSLVAGPIGGELFF.

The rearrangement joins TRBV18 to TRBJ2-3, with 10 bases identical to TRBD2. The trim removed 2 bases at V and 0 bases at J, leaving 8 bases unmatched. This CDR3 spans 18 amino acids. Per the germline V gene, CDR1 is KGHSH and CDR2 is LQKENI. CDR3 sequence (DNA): TGTGCCAGCTCACCAGTCATCACTAGCGGGAAAAGCACAGATACGCAGTATTTT. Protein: CASSPVITSGKSTDTQYF.

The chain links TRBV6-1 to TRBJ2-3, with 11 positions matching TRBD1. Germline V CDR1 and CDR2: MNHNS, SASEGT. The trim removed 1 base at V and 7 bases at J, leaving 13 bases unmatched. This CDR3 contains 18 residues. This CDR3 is CASSEVYGGQGDRYTQYF. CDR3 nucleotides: TGTGCCAGCAGTGAAGTGTATGGGGGACAGGGGGATCGGTATACGCAGTATTTT.

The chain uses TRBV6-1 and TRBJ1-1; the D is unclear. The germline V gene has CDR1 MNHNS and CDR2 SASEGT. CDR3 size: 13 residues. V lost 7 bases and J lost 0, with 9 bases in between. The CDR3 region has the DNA TGTGCCAGCAATCCCCGTTTGAACACTGAAGCTTTCTTT. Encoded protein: CASNPRLNTEAFF.

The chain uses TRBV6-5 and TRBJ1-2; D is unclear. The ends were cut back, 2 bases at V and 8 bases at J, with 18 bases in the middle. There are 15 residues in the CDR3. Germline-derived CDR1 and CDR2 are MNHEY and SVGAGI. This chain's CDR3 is CASSYRGAEASGYTF. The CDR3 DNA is TGTGCCAGCAGTTACCGGGGAGCAGAGGCCTCCGGCTACACCTTC.

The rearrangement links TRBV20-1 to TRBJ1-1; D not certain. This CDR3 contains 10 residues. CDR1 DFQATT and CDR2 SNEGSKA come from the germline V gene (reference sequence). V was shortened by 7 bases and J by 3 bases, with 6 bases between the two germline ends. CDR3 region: CSVLDTEAFF. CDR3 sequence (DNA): TGCAGTGTTCTTGACACTGAAGCTTTCTTT.

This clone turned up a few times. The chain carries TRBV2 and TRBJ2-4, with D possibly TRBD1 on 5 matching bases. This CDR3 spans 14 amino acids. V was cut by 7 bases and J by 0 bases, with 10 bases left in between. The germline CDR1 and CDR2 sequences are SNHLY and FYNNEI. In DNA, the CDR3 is TGTGCCAGCACAGGTGGGGCAGCCAAAAACATTCAGTACTTC. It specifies CASTGGAAKNIQYF.

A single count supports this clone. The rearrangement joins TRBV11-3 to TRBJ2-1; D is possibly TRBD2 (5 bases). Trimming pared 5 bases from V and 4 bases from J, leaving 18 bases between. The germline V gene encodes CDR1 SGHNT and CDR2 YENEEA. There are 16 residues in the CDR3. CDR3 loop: CASSPDREGEYNEQFF. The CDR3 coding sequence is TGTGCCAGCAGCCCCGACCGCGAGGGAGAATACAATGAGCAGTTCTTC.

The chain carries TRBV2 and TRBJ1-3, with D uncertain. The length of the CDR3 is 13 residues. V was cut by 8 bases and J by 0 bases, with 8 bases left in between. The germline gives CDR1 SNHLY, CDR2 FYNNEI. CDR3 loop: CASEVFSGNTIYF. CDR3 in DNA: TGTGCCAGCGAGGTCTTCTCTGGAAACACCATATATTTT.

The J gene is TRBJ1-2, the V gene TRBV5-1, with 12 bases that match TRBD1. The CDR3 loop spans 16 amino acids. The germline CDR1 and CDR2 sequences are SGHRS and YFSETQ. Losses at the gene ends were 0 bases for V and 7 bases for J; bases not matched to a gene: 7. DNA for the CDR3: TGCGCCAGCAGCTTGGATTCCGGGACAGGGGGCCTTGGCTACACCTTC. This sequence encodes CASSLDSGTGGLGYTF.

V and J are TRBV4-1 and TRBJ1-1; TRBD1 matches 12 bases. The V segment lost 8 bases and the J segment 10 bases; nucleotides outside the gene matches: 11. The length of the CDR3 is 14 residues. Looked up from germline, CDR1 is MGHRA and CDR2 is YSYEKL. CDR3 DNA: TGCGCCAGCCGAAGGGAAGGGACAGGGGGCTTAGCTTTCTTT. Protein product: CASRREGTGGLAFF.

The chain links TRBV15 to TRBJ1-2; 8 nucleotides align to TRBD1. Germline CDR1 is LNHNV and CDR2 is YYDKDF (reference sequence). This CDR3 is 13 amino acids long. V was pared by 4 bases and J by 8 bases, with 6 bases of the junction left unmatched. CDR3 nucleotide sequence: TGTGCCACCAGCACGGGACAGGCGGGGGGCTACACCTTC. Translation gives CATSTGQAGGYTF.

The CDR3 DNA is TGTGCCAGCAGCTCGGTTAACACCATATATTTT. Its translation is CASSSVNTIYF. J is TRBJ1-3 and V is TRBV7-9; no firm D call. The CDR3 totals 11 residues. Germline lookup yields CDR1 SEHNR and CDR2 FQNEAQ (reference sequence). V lost 4 bases, J lost 7 bases, and 5 bases lay in between.

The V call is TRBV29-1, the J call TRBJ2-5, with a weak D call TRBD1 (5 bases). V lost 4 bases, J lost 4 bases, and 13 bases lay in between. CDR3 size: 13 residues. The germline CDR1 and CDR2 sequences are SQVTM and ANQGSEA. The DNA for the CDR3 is TGCAGCGTTGTAGTGGCAGGGTCAGAGACCCAGTACTTC. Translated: CSVVVAGSETQYF.

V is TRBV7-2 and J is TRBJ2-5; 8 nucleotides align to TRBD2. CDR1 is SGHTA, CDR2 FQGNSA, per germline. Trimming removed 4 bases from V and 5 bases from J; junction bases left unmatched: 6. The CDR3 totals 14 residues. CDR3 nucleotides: TGTGCCAGCAGCTCAAGAACTAGCGGTGAGACCCAGTACTTC. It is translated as CASSSRTSGETQYF.

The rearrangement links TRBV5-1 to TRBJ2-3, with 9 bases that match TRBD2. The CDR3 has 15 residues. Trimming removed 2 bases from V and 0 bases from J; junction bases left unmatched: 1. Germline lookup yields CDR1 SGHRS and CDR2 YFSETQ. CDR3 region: CASSLSGGSTDTQYF. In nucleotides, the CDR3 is TGCGCCAGCAGCTTAAGCGGGGGGAGCACAGATACGCAGTATTTT.

CDR3 sequence (DNA): TGTGCCAGCAGCTGGGGGGGGCTGTACGAGCAGTACTTC. Encoded protein: CASSWGGLYEQYF. V and J are TRBV7-9 and TRBJ2-7, with a weak D call TRBD2 (7 bases). Germline loops: CDR1 SEHNR, CDR2 FQNEAQ (reference sequence). The length of the CDR3 is 13 residues. Trimming took 4 bases from V and 4 from J, leaving 11 bases between them.

The CDR3 reads CASSVHREQFF. As DNA, the CDR3 is TGTGCCAGCAGCGTACACAGGGAGCAGTTCTTC. The chain employs TRBV9 and TRBJ2-1; D might be TRBD1 (5 bases). Per germline, CDR1 SGDLS and CDR2 YYNGEE. This CDR3 contains 11 residues. Between the trimmed V and J ends, which lost 1 base and 10 bases, there was a span of 6 bases.

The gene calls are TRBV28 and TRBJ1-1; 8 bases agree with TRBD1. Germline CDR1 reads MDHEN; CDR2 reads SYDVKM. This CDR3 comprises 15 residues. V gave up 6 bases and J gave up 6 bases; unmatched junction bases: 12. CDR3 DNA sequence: TGTGCCAGCAGGTACGGACAGGGTGCTCCACCTGAAGCTTTCTTT. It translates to CASRYGQGAPPEAFF.

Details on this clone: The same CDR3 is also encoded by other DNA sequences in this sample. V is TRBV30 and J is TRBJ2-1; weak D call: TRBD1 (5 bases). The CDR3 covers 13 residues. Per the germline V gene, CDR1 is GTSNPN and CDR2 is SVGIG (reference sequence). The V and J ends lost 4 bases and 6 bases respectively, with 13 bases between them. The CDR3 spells CAWTRGVGNEQFF. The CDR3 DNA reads TGTGCCTGGACAAGGGGTGTGGGCAATGAGCAGTTCTTC. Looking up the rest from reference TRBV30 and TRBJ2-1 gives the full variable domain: SQTIHQWPATLVQPVGSPLSLECTVEGTSNPNLYWYRQAAGRGLQLLFYSVGIGQISSEVPQNLSASRPQDRQFILSSKKLLLSDSGFYLCAWTRGVGNEQFFGPGTRLTVL.

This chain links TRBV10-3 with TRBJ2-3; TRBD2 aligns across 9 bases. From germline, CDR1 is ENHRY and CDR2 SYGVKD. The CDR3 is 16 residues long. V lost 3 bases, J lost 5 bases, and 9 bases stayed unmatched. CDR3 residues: CAISEGRGGQEDTQYF. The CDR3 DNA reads TGTGCCATCAGTGAAGGGCGGGGGGGCCAGGAAGATACGCAGTATTTT.

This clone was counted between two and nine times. The chain's CDR3 is CASSSLAANSYEQYF. CDR3 DNA: TGTGCCAGCAGCTCACTAGCGGCCAACTCCTACGAGCAGTACTTC. The chain joins TRBV28 to TRBJ2-7; 8 positions agree with TRBD2. Germline CDR1 is MDHEN and CDR2 is SYDVKM. CDR3 size: 15 residues. J gave up 0 bases and V 6 bases, and 7 bases lay outside the gene matches.

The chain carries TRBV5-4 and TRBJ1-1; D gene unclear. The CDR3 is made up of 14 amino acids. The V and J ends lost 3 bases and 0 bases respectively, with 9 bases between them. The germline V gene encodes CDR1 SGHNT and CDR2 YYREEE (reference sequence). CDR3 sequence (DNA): TGTGCCAGCAGCTCTTACAGACTGAACACTGAAGCTTTCTTT. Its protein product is CASSSYRLNTEAFF.

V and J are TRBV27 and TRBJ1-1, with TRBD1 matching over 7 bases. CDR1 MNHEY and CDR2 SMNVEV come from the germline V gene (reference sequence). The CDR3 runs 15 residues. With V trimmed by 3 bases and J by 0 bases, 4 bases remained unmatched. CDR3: CASSFGDSMNTEAFF. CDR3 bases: TGTGCCAGCAGTTTTGGGGACAGCATGAACACTGAAGCTTTCTTT.

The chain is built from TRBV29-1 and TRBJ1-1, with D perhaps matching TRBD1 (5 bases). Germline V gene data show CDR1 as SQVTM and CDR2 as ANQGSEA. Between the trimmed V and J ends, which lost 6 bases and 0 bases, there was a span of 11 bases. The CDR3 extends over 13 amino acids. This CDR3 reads CSVAGPLNTEAFF. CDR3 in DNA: TGCAGCGTCGCAGGGCCCTTGAACACTGAAGCTTTCTTT.

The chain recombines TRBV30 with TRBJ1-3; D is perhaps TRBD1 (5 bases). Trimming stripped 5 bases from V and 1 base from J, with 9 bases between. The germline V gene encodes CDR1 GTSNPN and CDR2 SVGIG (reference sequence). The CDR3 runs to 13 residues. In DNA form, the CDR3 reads TGTGCCTGGGGGGCAGGGTCTGGAAACACCATATATTTT. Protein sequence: CAWGAGSGNTIYF.

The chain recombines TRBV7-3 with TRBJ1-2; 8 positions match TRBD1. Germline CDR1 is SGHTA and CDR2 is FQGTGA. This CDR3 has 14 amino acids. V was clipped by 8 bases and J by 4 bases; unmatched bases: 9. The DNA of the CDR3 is TGTGCCAGCGGACCAGGGGGCGCAGGCTATGGCTACACCTTC. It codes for CASGPGGAGYGYTF.

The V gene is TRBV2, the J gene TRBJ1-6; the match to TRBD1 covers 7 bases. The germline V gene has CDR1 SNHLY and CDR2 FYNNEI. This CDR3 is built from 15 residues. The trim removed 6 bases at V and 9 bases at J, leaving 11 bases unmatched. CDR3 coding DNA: TGTGCCAGCAGCGATCAGACAGGGTACGGTTCACCCCTCCACTTT. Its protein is CASSDQTGYGSPLHF. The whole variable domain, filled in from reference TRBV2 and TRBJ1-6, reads EPEVTQTPSHQVTQMGQEVILRCVPISNHLYFYWYRQILGQKVEFLVSFYNNEISEKSEIFDDQFSVERPDGSNFTLKIRSTKLEDSAMYFCASSDQTGYGSPLHFGNGTRLTVT.